Listed below are T cell receptor beta chains from one sample, sequenced in a study of blood T cell repertoires in COVID-19. Repertoires were generated with immunoSEQ multiplex PCR, while TCRdb's copy carries only in-frame clones and drops some. There are under 450,000 clones in the sample; about four fifths occur only once, and around 5% lies in the top ten. Sequences were obtained from PBMCs or T cells enriched from blood (not recorded which). Every receptor here comes from a woman aged 50 to 60 who had recovered from COVID-19. Each CDR3 is given with its conserved first and last residue. Each record gives: clone size, J gene, D gene, V gene, CDR3 protein, CDR3 DNA. A D gene is named only where the DNA matches it firmly. Clone size appears in some rows only: once, few, many, or a class for an expanded clone.

size: -
J: TRBJ2-3
D: -
V: TRBV7-9
CDR3: CASSLYSGTDTQYF
DNA: TGTGCCAGCAGCTTGTACAGTGGCACAGATACGCAGTATTTT

size: -
J: TRBJ1-2
D: TRBD1
V: TRBV27
CDR3: CASSLDRGFDGYTF
DNA: TGTGCCAGCAGTTTGGACAGGGGTTTCGATGGCTACACCTTC

size: few
J: TRBJ2-7
D: -
V: TRBV11-2
CDR3: CASSPQRSSYEQYF
DNA: TGTGCCAGCAGCCCTCAGCGGAGCTCCTACGAGCAGTACTTC

size: -
J: TRBJ2-7
D: TRBD1
V: TRBV6-6
CDR3: CASSSGQGRELHEQYF
DNA: TGTGCCAGCAGTTCGGGACAGGGCCGAGAATTACACGAGCAGTACTTC

size: few
J: TRBJ2-7
D: -
V: TRBV30
CDR3: CAWSMGGYEQYF
DNA: TGTGCCTGGAGTATGGGGGGCTACGAGCAGTACTTC

size: -
J: TRBJ2-7
D: -
V: TRBV19
CDR3: CASSIASPDEQYF
DNA: TGTGCCAGTAGTATTGCGAGCCCGGACGAGCAGTACTTC

size: -
J: TRBJ1-1
D: -
V: TRBV19
CDR3: CASSGGTWNTEAFF
DNA: TGTGCCAGTAGTGGAGGGACGTGGAACACTGAAGCTTTCTTT

size: -
J: TRBJ1-1
D: -
V: TRBV7-2
CDR3: CASNPGSTEAFF
DNA: TGTGCCAGCAACCCAGGGTCCACTGAAGCTTTCTTT

size: -
J: TRBJ1-2
D: -
V: TRBV14
CDR3: CASSQAGANYGYTF
DNA: TGTGCCAGCAGCCAGGCAGGGGCGAACTATGGCTACACCTTC

size: -
J: TRBJ2-1
D: TRBD2
V: TRBV19
CDR3: CASSIGGGADEQFF
DNA: TGTGCCAGTAGTATAGGGGGAGGGGCCGATGAGCAGTTCTTC

size: -
J: TRBJ2-3
D: -
V: TRBV12-3/TRBV12-4
CDR3: CASGLKFTDTQYF
DNA: TGTGCCAGCGGACTGAAATTCACAGATACGCAGTATTTT

size: -
J: TRBJ1-1
D: TRBD1
V: TRBV11-3
CDR3: CASSGTGTANTEAFF
DNA: TGTGCCAGCAGCGGTACCGGGACAGCGAACACTGAAGCTTTCTTT

size: -
J: TRBJ2-7
D: -
V: TRBV30
CDR3: CAWSVGVGAYEQYF
DNA: TGTGCCTGGAGTGTAGGGGTAGGGGCTTACGAGCAGTACTTC

size: once
J: TRBJ2-7
D: TRBD1
V: TRBV5-1
CDR3: CASSLDRGDTYEQYF
DNA: TGCGCCAGCAGCCTGGACAGGGGAGATACCTACGAGCAGTACTTC

size: few
J: TRBJ1-2
D: TRBD1
V: TRBV5-1
CDR3: CASSPGQGYGYTF
DNA: TGCGCCAGCAGCCCAGGACAGGGGTATGGCTACACCTTC

size: -
J: TRBJ1-6
D: -
V: TRBV3-1/TRBV3-2
CDR3: CASSQVQEGSPLHF
DNA: TGTGCCAGCAGCCAAGTACAGGAGGGATCACCCCTCCACTTT